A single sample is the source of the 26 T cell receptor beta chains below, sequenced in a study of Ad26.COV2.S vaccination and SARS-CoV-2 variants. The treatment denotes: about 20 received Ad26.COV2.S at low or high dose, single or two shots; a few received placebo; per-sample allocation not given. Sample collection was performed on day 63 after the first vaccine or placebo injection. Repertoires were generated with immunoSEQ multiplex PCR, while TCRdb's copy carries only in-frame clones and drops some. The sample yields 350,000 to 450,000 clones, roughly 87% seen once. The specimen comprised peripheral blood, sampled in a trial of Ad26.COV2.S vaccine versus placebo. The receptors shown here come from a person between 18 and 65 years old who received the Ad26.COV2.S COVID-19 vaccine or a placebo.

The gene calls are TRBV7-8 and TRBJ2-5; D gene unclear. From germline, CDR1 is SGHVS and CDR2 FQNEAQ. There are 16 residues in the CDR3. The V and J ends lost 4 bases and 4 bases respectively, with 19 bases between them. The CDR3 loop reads CASSSTDGLLGETQYF. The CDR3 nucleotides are TGTGCCAGCAGCTCGACGGACGGCCTTTTAGGAGAGACCCAGTACTTC. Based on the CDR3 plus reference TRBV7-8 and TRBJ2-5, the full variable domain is GAGVSQSPRYKVAKRGQDVALRCDPISGHVSLFWYQQALGQGPEFLTYFQNEAQLDKSGLPSDRFFAERPEGSVSTLKIQRTQQEDSAVYLCASSSTDGLLGETQYFGPGTRLLVL.

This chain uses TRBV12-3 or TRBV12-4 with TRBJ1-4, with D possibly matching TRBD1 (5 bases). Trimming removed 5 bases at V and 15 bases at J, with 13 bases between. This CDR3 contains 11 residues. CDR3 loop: CASSPGLLMFF. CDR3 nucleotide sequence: TGTGCCAGCAGTCCGGGACTGCTAATGTTTTTT.

This CDR3 reads CASSSAREYNSPLHF. Written as DNA, the CDR3 is TGTGCCAGCAGCTCGGCCAGGGAGTATAATTCACCCCTCCACTTT. The chain is built from TRBV5-8 and TRBJ1-6, with D possibly being TRBD1 (5 bases). V lost 3 bases and J 4 bases, leaving 11 bases between the germline ends. Germline CDR1 SGHTS, CDR2 YDEGEE. This CDR3 contains 15 residues.

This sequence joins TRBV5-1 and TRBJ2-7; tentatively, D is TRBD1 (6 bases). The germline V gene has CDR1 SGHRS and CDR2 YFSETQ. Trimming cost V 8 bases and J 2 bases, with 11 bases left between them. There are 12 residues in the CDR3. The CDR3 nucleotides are TGCGCCAGTTACAGGGTCCCCTACGAGCAGTACTTC. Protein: CASYRVPYEQYF.

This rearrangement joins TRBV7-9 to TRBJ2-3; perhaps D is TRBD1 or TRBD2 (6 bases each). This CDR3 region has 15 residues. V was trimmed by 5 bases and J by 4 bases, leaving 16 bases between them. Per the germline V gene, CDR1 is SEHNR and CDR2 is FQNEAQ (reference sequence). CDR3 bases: TGTGCCAGCAGCCCCGAGGGGGGCAGGGCAGATACGCAGTATTTT. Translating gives CASSPEGGRADTQYF.

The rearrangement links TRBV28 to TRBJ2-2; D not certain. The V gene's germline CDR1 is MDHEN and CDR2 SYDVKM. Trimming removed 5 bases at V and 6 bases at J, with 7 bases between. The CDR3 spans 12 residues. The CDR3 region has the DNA TGTGCCAGCAGTGATAGAGCCGGGGAGCTGTTTTTT. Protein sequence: CASSDRAGELFF.

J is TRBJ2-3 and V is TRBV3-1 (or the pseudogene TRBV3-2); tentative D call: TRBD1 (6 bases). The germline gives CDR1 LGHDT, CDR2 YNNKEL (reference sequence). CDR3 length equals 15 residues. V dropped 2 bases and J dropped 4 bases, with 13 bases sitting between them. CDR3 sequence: CASSQTGLDADTQYF. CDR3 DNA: TGTGCCAGCAGCCAAACAGGGTTAGACGCAGATACGCAGTATTTT.

The CDR3 coding sequence is TGTGCCAGCAGTTACCCTCTACTACGAGGGGACCTTAATGAGCAGTTCTTC. Its protein is CASSYPLLRGDLNEQFF. V usage is TRBV6-2 or TRBV6-3 and J usage is TRBJ2-1, with D perhaps being TRBD1 or TRBD2 (5 bases each). The CDR3 extends over 17 amino acids. The V end lost 2 bases, the J end lost 7 bases, and 21 bases lay between the germline ends. Germline CDR1 is MNHEY and CDR2 is SVGEGT.

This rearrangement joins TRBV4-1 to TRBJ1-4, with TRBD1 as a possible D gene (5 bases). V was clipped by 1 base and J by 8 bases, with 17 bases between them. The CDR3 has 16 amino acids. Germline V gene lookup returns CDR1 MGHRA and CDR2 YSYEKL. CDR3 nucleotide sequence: TGCGCCAGCAGCCAAGGGTGGGGGAATCGGGAGGAAAAACTGTTTTTT. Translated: CASSQGWGNREEKLFF.

CDR3: CASMRGLAEKLFF. The CDR3 DNA sequence: TGTGCCAGCATGAGGGGGTTGGCGGAAAAACTGTTTTTT. The chain links TRBV6-5 to TRBJ1-4, with D perhaps TRBD1 (6 bases). Trimming left V 7 bases short and J 8 bases short, with 14 bases between. The germline gives CDR1 MNHEY, CDR2 SVGAGI. The CDR3 contains 13 residues.

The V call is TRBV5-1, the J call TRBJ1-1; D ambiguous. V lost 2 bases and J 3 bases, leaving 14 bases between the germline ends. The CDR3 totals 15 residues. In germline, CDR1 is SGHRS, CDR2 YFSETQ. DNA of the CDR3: TGCGCCAGCAGCTTTGACATTGGTGTGGACACTGAAGCTTTCTTT. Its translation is CASSFDIGVDTEAFF.

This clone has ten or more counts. CDR3 residues: CASSPERQGLYEQYF. The CDR3 DNA reads TGTGCCAGCAGCCCCGAGCGACAGGGGCTTTACGAGCAGTACTTC. The chain recombines TRBV5-8 with TRBJ2-7, with 8 bases lining up with TRBD1. From germline, CDR1 is SGHTS and CDR2 YDEGEE. V lost 4 bases and J lost 4; bases outside the gene matches: 10. This CDR3 comprises 15 residues.

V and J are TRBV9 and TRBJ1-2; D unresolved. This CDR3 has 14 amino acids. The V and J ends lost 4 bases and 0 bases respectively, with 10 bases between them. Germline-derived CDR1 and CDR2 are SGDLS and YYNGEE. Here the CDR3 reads CASSPGTSNYGYTF. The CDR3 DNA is TGTGCCAGCAGCCCAGGCACATCTAACTATGGCTACACCTTC.

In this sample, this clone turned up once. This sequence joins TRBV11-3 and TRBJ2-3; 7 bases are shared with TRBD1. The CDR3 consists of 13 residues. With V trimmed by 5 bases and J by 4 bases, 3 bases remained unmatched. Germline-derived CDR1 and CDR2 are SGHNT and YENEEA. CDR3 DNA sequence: TGTGCCAGCAGCCCAACAGGGGCAGATACGCAGTATTTT. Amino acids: CASSPTGADTQYF.

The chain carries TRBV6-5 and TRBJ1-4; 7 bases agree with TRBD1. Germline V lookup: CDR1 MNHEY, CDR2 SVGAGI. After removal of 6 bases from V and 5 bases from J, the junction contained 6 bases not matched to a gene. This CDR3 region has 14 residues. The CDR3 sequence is CASSLSQGNEKLFF. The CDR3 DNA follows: TGTGCCAGCAGCCTCTCACAGGGGAATGAAAAACTGTTTTTT.

The CDR3 DNA sequence: TGTGCCAGCAGACCGGGAGCGGGACACAATGAGCAGTTCTTC. This sequence encodes CASRPGAGHNEQFF. This rearrangement joins TRBV7-8 to TRBJ2-1; TRBD2 aligns across 7 bases. The V gene's germline CDR1 is SGHVS and CDR2 FQNEAQ. J gave up 5 bases and V 6 bases, and 7 bases lay outside the gene matches. The CDR3 spans 14 residues.

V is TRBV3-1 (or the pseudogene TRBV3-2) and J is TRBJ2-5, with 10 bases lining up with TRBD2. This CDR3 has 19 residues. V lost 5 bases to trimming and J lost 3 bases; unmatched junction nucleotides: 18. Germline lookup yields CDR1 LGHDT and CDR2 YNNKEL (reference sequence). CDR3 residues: CASSDDFVASGGLEETQYF. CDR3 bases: TGTGCCAGCAGCGACGACTTCGTGGCTAGCGGGGGACTGGAAGAGACCCAGTACTTC.

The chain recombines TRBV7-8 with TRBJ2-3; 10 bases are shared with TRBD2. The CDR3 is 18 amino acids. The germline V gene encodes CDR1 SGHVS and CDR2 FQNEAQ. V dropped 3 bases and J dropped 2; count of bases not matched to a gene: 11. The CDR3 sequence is CASSFRLSGGSSTDTQYF. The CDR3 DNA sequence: TGTGCCAGCAGCTTCCGGCTTAGCGGGGGGAGTTCCACAGATACGCAGTATTTT.

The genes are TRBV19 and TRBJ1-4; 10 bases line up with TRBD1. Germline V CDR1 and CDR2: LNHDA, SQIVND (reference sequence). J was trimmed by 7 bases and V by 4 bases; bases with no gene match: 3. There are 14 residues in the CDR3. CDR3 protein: CASSTDRGGEKLFF. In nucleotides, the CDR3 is TGTGCCAGTAGTACGGACAGGGGGGGTGAAAAACTGTTTTTT. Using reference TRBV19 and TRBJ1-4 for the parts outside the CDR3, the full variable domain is DGGITQSPKYLFRKEGQNVTLSCEQNLNHDAMYWYRQDPGQGLRLIYYSQIVNDFQKGDIAEGYSVSREKKESFPLTVTSAQKNPTAFYLCASSTDRGGEKLFFGSGTQLSVL.

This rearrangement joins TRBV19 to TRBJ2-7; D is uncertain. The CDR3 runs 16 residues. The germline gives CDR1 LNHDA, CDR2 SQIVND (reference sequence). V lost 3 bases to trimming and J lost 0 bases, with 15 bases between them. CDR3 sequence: CASSILGPVSSYEQYF. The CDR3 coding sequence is TGTGCCAGTAGTATTCTTGGGCCGGTGAGCTCCTACGAGCAGTACTTC.

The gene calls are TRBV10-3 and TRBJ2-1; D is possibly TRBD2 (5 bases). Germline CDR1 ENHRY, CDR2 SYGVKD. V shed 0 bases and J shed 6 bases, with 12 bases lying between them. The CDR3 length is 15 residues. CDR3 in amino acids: CAISESERAGNEQFF. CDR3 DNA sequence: TGTGCCATCAGTGAGTCCGAGAGGGCCGGCAATGAGCAGTTCTTC.

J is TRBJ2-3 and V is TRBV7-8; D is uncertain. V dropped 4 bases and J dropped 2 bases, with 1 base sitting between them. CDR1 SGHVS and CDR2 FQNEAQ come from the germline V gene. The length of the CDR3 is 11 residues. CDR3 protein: CASSYTDTQYF. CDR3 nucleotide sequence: TGTGCCAGCAGCTACACAGATACGCAGTATTTT. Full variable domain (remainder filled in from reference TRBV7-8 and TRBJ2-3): GAGVSQSPRYKVAKRGQDVALRCDPISGHVSLFWYQQALGQGPEFLTYFQNEAQLDKSGLPSDRFFAERPEGSVSTLKIQRTQQEDSAVYLCASSYTDTQYFGPGTRLTVL.

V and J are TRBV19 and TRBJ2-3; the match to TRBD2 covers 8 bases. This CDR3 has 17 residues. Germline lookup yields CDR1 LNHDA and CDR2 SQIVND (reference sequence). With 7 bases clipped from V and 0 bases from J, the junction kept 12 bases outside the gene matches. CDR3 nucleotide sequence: TGTGCCAGTAATGCCCGGCGGGGGGCCCGAAGCACAGATACGCAGTATTTT. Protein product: CASNARRGARSTDTQYF.

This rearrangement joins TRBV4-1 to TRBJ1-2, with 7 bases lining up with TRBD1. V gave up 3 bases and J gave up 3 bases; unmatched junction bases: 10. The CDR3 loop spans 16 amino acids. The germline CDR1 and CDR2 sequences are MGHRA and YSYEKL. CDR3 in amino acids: CASSHPRQGGDYGYTF. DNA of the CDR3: TGCGCCAGCAGCCATCCGAGACAGGGAGGGGACTATGGCTACACCTTC.

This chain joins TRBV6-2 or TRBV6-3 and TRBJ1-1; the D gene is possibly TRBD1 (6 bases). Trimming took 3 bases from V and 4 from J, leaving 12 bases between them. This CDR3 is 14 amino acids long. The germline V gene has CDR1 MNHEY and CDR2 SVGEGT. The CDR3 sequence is CASSYTGSATEAFF. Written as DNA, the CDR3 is TGTGCCAGCAGTTATACAGGGTCGGCCACTGAAGCTTTCTTT.

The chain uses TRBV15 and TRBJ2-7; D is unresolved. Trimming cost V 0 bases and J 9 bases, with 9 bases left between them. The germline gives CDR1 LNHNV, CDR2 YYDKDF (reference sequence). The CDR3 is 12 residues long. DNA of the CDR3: TGTGCCACCAGCAGAGAGGCAGACGGGCAGTACTTC. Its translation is CATSREADGQYF. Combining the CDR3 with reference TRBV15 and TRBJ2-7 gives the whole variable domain DAMVIQNPRYQVTQFGKPVTLSCSQTLNHNVMYWYQQKSSQAPKLLFHYYDKDFNNEADTPDNFQSRRPNTSFCFLDIRSPGLGDTAMYLCATSREADGQYFGPGTRLTVT.